A single sample gave rise to the 13 T cell receptor beta chains below, sequenced in a study of post-analysis software for immune sequencing data. Whole-study results and caveats: Patients showed TRBV5-6, TRBV5-1 and TRBV20-1 among roughly 5 TRBV segments more frequent than in controls.

The library was made from cDNA and included unique molecular identifiers. TCRdb used MiXCR to reprocess the PCR reads, holding one entry per CDR3 protein. The profile covers 820,000 or so distinct CDR3 sequences, with under 70% appearing a single time and about 4.5% taken by the ten largest. For these receptors, no antigen is known. Sequencing was carried out using blood. These TCRs come from a girl between 10 and 17 years old with multiple sclerosis.

This CDR3 is CASSPPPTGGRQPQHF. The CDR3 DNA follows: TGTGCCAGCAGTCCTCCTCCGACAGGGGGAAGGCAGCCCCAGCATTTT. This chain links TRBV27 with TRBJ1-5; TRBD1 aligns across 9 bases. There are 16 residues in the CDR3. The junction had 12 bases not matched to a gene; V was cut back by 5 bases and J by 7 bases. From germline, CDR1 is MNHEY and CDR2 SMNVEV (reference sequence).

The table lists this clonotype with a few counts. The chain recombines TRBV9 with TRBJ1-1; 11 bases map to TRBD1. This CDR3 has 15 amino acids. Germline trimming cut 4 bases from V and 5 bases from J; bases unmatched to any gene: 7. Germline V gene data show CDR1 as SGDLS and CDR2 as YYNGEE. CDR3 amino acids: CASSLRDRGETEAFF. The CDR3 nucleotides read TGTGCCAGCAGCCTAAGGGACAGGGGGGAAACTGAAGCTTTCTTT.

J is TRBJ1-4 and V is TRBV5-1; D may be TRBD1 (5 bases). Germline values: CDR1 SGHRS, CDR2 YFSETQ. Trimming shortened V by 0 bases and J by 3 bases, and 9 bases separated the two germline ends. The CDR3 has 15 residues. The CDR3 nucleotides read TGCGCCAGCAGCTTGGCGGGGGTTTCTAATGAAAAACTGTTTTTT. It codes for CASSLAGVSNEKLFF.

The J gene is TRBJ2-5, the V gene TRBV20-1, with D unclear. The germline CDR1 and CDR2 sequences are DFQATT and SNEGSKA (reference sequence). This CDR3 has 13 residues. V lost 4 bases and J 2 bases, leaving 11 bases between the germline ends. CDR3 DNA sequence: TGCAGTGCTATCGTGGCGGCACAAGAGACCCAGTACTTC. It codes for CSAIVAAQETQYF.

This clonotype has a handful of counts. The rearrangement joins TRBV12-3 or TRBV12-4 to TRBJ1-2, with D hard to call. This CDR3 is 11 amino acids long. V was shortened by 6 bases and J by 8 bases, with 10 bases between the two germline ends. The CDR3 loop reads CASRPDGGYTF. Written as DNA, the CDR3 is TGTGCCAGCAGACCCGACGGAGGCTACACCTTC.

V and J are TRBV25-1 and TRBJ2-5, with D tentatively TRBD1 or TRBD2 (5 bases each). Germline loops: CDR1 MGHDK, CDR2 SYGVNS. Trimming took off 3 bases at V and 3 bases at J, with 8 bases between the two ends. This CDR3 comprises 13 residues. The CDR3 loop is CASSERGEETQYF. As DNA, the CDR3 is TGTGCCAGCAGTGAGAGGGGAGAAGAGACCCAGTACTTC.

This chain connects TRBV13 to TRBJ2-3, with 10 bases aligning to TRBD1. The CDR3 length is 16 residues. Germline loops: CDR1 PRHDT, CDR2 FYEKMQ (reference sequence). Trimming removed 5 bases from V and 4 bases from J; junction bases left unmatched: 9. The CDR3 loop is CASSVQTGGGADTQYF. For the CDR3, the DNA is TGTGCCAGCAGCGTCCAGACAGGGGGCGGAGCAGATACGCAGTATTTT. Together with reference TRBV13 and TRBJ2-3, the CDR3 gives the full variable domain: AAGVIQSPRHLIKEKRETATLKCYPIPRHDTVYWYQQGPGQDPQFLISFYEKMQSDKGSIPDRFSAQQFSDYHSELNMSSLELGDSALYFCASSVQTGGGADTQYFGPGTRLTVL.

About this clonotype: The junction differs from germline at one of its ends, possibly a read error. V and J are TRBV27 and TRBJ2-3; the D gene is possibly TRBD2 (5 bases). Germline lookup yields CDR1 MNHEY and CDR2 SMNVEV (reference sequence). The CDR3 consists of 18 residues. The CDR3 region is CASNFRSRPGSHTDTRYF. DNA of the CDR3: TGTGCCAGCAACTTTAGATCGCGCCCGGGATCCCACACAGATACGCGGTATTTT.

The rearrangement links TRBV12-3 or TRBV12-4 to TRBJ1-1; D not resolved. The CDR3 is 12 residues long. The V gene lost 5 bases and the J gene lost 5 bases, with 9 bases spanning the gap. CDR3 nucleotide sequence: TGTGCCAGCAGTCTCCCCAGGACTGAAGCTTTCTTT. Translating it yields CASSLPRTEAFF.

The chain links TRBV29-1 to TRBJ2-5; no clear D. The CDR3 is 13 residues long. Germline loops: CDR1 SQVTM, CDR2 ANQGSEA. The V and J ends lost 4 bases and 5 bases respectively, with 14 bases between them. The CDR3 bases are TGCAGCGTTGGTGACTCTCGATGGGAGACCCAGTACTTC. It codes for CSVGDSRWETQYF.

The V and J genes are TRBV6-5 and TRBJ1-2; the D gene is possibly TRBD1 (6 bases). V dropped 4 bases and J dropped 3 bases, with 12 bases sitting between them. The CDR3 runs to 14 residues. The germline V gene encodes CDR1 MNHEY and CDR2 SVGAGI. This chain's CDR3 is CASSSFGGDYGYTF. In nucleotides, the CDR3 is TGTGCCAGCAGTTCTTTCGGGGGCGACTATGGCTACACCTTC.

The rearrangement links TRBV7-8 to TRBJ1-1; 7 nucleotides line up with TRBD1. Trimming removed 1 base from V and 5 bases from J; junction bases left unmatched: 10. Germline CDR1 SGHVS, CDR2 FQNEAQ. This CDR3 region has 16 residues. The chain's CDR3 is CASSLGPGGVLTEAFF. In nucleotides, the CDR3 is TGTGCCAGCAGCTTAGGTCCAGGGGGGGTGTTGACTGAAGCTTTCTTT.

The CDR3 nucleotides are TGTGCCACCAGCAGAGATCCCACACCCCCGAGCAATGAGCAGTTCTTC. Translating it yields CATSRDPTPPSNEQFF. The chain links TRBV15 to TRBJ2-1; D gene uncertain. Germline loops: CDR1 LNHNV, CDR2 YYDKDF (reference sequence). This CDR3 is 16 amino acids long. V shed 0 bases and J shed 6 bases, with 15 bases lying between them.